These T cell receptor beta chains were read from a single sample in a study of blood T cell repertoires in COVID-19. Only in-frame clones appear in the TCRdb table, and some are missing; sequencing was by immunoSEQ multiplex PCR. The top ten hold roughly 19% of the sample, which has roughly 100,000 clones, about three quarters seen once. Source material: peripheral blood. The receptors were gathered from a woman aged 70-85 years with acute or convalescent COVID-19. Both conserved end residues are part of each CDR3. A D gene is named only where the DNA matches it firmly. Rows may omit the clone size; those that give it use once, few, many or a size class.

D,V,J,size,CDR3,DNA
TRBD1,TRBV5-1,TRBJ2-3,.,CASSSFGTGYDTQYF,TGCGCCAGCAGCTCCTTTGGGACAGGGTATGATACGCAGTATTTT
.,TRBV14,TRBJ2-5,.,CASSLQGWGQETQYF,TGTGCCAGCAGTCTACAGGGTTGGGGTCAAGAGACCCAGTACTTC
.,TRBV27,TRBJ2-3,.,CASRAGGRPDTQYF,TGTGCCAGCAGGGCCGGGGGGCGCCCCGATACGCAGTATTTT
TRBD1,TRBV7-2,TRBJ2-1,once,CASSTRQGTNEQFF,TGTGCCAGCAGCACCCGACAGGGGACCAATGAGCAGTTCTTC
.,TRBV27,TRBJ1-1,.,CASTSWGGNTEAFF,TGTGCCAGCACGTCATGGGGGGGGAACACTGAAGCTTTCTTT
.,TRBV28,TRBJ2-7,.,CASSLRQVSYEQYF,TGTGCCAGCAGTTTAAGACAGGTATCCTACGAGCAGTACTTC
TRBD1,TRBV15,TRBJ1-5,.,CATSKRVPGQGNQPQHF,TGTGCCACCAGCAAGCGTGTTCCCGGACAGGGCAATCAGCCCCAGCATTTT
TRBD1,TRBV19,TRBJ1-2,.,CASRAAGGALISGYTF,TGTGCCAGTAGAGCTGCAGGGGGCGCCCTAATTTCTGGCTACACCTTC
.,TRBV7-2,TRBJ2-7,once,CASTPPGERGYEQYF,TGTGCCAGCACCCCACCGGGGGAGAGGGGCTACGAGCAGTACTTC
TRBD1,TRBV12-3/TRBV12-4,TRBJ1-1,.,CASSSTGGTEAFF,TGTGCCAGCAGTTCGACAGGGGGCACTGAAGCTTTCTTT
.,TRBV3-1/TRBV3-2,TRBJ1-1,.,CASSQAGAANTEAFF,TGTGCCAGCAGCCAAGCAGGGGCTGCAAACACTGAAGCTTTCTTT
TRBD2,TRBV7-8,TRBJ2-7,.,CASRGGGVAGGPYEQYF,TGTGCCAGCAGAGGAGGCGGTGTGGCGGGGGGGCCTTACGAGCAGTACTTC
.,TRBV6-4,TRBJ1-1,.,CASSPEGLTEAFF,TGTGCCAGCAGCCCGGAGGGATTGACTGAAGCTTTCTTT
.,TRBV10-1,TRBJ2-2,.,CASSEKGGELFF,TGCGCCAGCAGTGAAAAGGGGGGGGAGCTGTTTTTT
.,TRBV5-1,TRBJ2-2,.,CASSVTLGDTGELFF,TGCGCCAGCAGCGTGACCCTCGGGGACACCGGGGAGCTGTTTTTT
.,TRBV4-3,TRBJ1-2,few,CASSQDFSPGSGLNYGYTF,TGCGCCAGCAGCCAAGATTTTTCTCCAGGGTCGGGCCTTAACTATGGCTACACCTTC
.,TRBV5-5,TRBJ1-1,.,CASHLEVGEAFF,TGTGCCAGCCACCTCGAGGTTGGTGAAGCTTTCTTT
TRBD1,TRBV7-2,TRBJ1-2,few,CASSPRAQGAAYGYTF,TGTGCCAGCAGCCCTAGGGCCCAGGGGGCGGCCTATGGCTACACCTTC
.,TRBV5-1,TRBJ1-4,.,CASSLGHAEKLFF,TGCGCCAGCAGCTTGGGGCACGCTGAAAAACTGTTTTTT
.,TRBV7-2,TRBJ1-1,.,CASSQNGFEAFF,TGTGCCAGCAGCCAAAACGGGTTTGAAGCTTTCTTT
TRBD2,TRBV10-3,TRBJ2-3,.,CAISVTSGGAWSDTQYF,TGTGCCATCAGTGTAACTAGCGGGGGGGCCTGGTCAGATACGCAGTATTTT
TRBD1,TRBV5-1,TRBJ1-1,.,CASSVPQGENTEAFF,TGCGCCAGCAGCGTCCCACAGGGGGAAAACACTGAAGCTTTCTTT
.,TRBV3-1/TRBV3-2,TRBJ2-5,.,CASSQRGMGGETQYF,TGTGCCAGCAGCCAAAGGGGAATGGGGGGAGAGACCCAGTACTTC
.,TRBV19,TRBJ1-1,.,CASSHRGLGTEAFF,TGTGCCAGTAGTCATCGGGGACTAGGCACTGAAGCTTTCTTT
TRBD2,TRBV4-3,TRBJ2-3,.,CASSRQAAGNTDTQYF,TGCGCCAGCAGCCGGCAAGCAGCGGGGAATACAGATACGCAGTATTTT
.,TRBV5-1,TRBJ2-7,few,CASSLVAAGYEQYF,TGCGCCAGCAGCTTGGTGGCGGCGGGCTACGAGCAGTACTTC
TRBD1,TRBV19,TRBJ2-2,.,CASSIERGDRAGELFF,TGTGCCAGTAGTATAGAAAGAGGGGACAGGGCCGGGGAGCTGTTTTTT
TRBD1,TRBV7-2,TRBJ1-2,.,CASSRAGLGRGPYGYTF,TGTGCCAGCAGTCGGGCAGGTCTGGGCAGGGGGCCCTATGGCTACACCTTC
.,TRBV7-9,TRBJ2-2,once,CASSLYGQVGHQNTGELFF,TGTGCCAGCAGCTTATATGGCCAAGTGGGACATCAGAACACCGGGGAGCTGTTTTTT
.,TRBV6-1,TRBJ2-3,.,CASSDPKRGTDTQYF,TGTGCCAGCAGTGACCCAAAAAGGGGGACAGATACGCAGTATTTT
TRBD1,TRBV29-1,TRBJ2-1,.,CSVERGQSEQFF,TGCAGCGTTGAAAGGGGGCAGAGTGAGCAGTTCTTC
.,TRBV20-1,TRBJ1-1,few,CCSRENTEAFF,TGCTGCAGCAGGGAGAACACTGAAGCTTTCTTT
.,TRBV4-3,TRBJ2-7,few,CASSHRTGYEQYF,TGCGCCAGCAGCCATCGTACAGGGTACGAGCAGTACTTC
.,TRBV4-1,TRBJ2-1,.,CASSQEVSAGLEQFF,TGCGCCAGCAGCCAAGAAGTTAGTGCGGGGTTAGAGCAGTTCTTC
TRBD1,TRBV29-1,TRBJ1-3,.,CSALGTGGPGNTIYF,TGCAGCGCCCTGGGGACAGGGGGCCCTGGAAACACCATATATTTT
.,TRBV6-5,TRBJ2-5,.,CASKISGAFQETQYF,TGTGCCAGCAAGATCAGCGGCGCCTTTCAAGAGACCCAGTACTTC
.,TRBV6-1,TRBJ1-5,.,CASSDVGALANQPQHF,TGTGCCAGCAGTGATGTAGGGGCGCTGGCCAATCAGCCCCAGCATTTT
.,TRBV28,TRBJ1-6,.,CASSLGIAVSPLHF,TGTGCCAGCAGTTTGGGGATAGCGGTCTCACCCCTCCACTTT
TRBD2,TRBV2,TRBJ2-7,.,CASRERGGFNEQYF,TGTGCCAGCAGGGAGCGGGGGGGCTTCAACGAGCAGTACTTC
.,TRBV12-2,TRBJ2-5,.,CASRLAHFQPLRIQETQYF,TGTGCAAGTCGCTTAGCGCACTTCCAGCCACTCAGGATACAAGAGACCCAGTACTTC
TRBD1,TRBV7-8,TRBJ1-1,few,CASSLRGTQGARGTEAFF,TGTGCCAGCAGCTTAAGGGGTACTCAGGGGGCGCGGGGCACTGAAGCTTTCTTT
.,TRBV19,TRBJ1-1,few,CASSVTGNTEAFF,TGTGCCAGTAGTGTTACGGGGAACACTGAAGCTTTCTTT
.,TRBV6-5,TRBJ1-3,.,CASSYAQASSGNTIYF,TGTGCCAGCAGTTACGCCCAGGCGAGCTCTGGAAACACCATATATTTT
.,TRBV18,TRBJ2-3,.,CASSFELFGTDTQYF,TGTGCCAGCTCATTCGAACTTTTTGGCACAGATACGCAGTATTTT
.,TRBV3-1/TRBV3-2,TRBJ2-5,.,CASSQDTGADIETQYF,TGTGCCAGCAGCCAAGATACAGGAGCCGACATAGAGACCCAGTACTTC
TRBD1,TRBV7-9,TRBJ2-1,once,CASSDRGLINEQFF,TGTGCCAGCAGCGACAGGGGGCTGATCAATGAGCAGTTCTTC
.,TRBV7-2,TRBJ2-2,once,CASSLDSAGELFF,TGTGCCAGCAGCTTAGATTCCGCCGGGGAGCTGTTTTTT
.,TRBV6-5,TRBJ2-2,.,CASLLVVGSGELFF,TGTGCCAGCCTCCTAGTCGTGGGTTCGGGGGAGCTGTTTTTT
TRBD2,TRBV30,TRBJ2-3,once,CAWSAGGADTQYF,TGTGCCTGGTCGGCCGGGGGGGCAGATACGCAGTATTTT